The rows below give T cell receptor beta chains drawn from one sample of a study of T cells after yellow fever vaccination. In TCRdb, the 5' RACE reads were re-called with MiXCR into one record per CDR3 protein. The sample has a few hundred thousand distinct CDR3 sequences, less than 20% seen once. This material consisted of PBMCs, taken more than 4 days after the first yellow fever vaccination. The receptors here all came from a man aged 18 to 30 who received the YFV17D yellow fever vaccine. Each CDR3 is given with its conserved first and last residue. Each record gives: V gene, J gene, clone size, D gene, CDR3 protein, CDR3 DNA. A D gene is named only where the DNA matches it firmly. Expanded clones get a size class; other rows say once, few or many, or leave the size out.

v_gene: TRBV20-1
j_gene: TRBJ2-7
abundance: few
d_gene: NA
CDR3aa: CSASDGGSGYEQYF
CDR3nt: TGCAGTGCTAGTGACGGGGGCAGCGGCTACGAGCAGTACTTC

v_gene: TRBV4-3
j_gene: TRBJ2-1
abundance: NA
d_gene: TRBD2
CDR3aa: CASSQTPGTSGLGKGDEQFF
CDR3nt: TGCGCCAGCAGCCAGACCCCCGGGACTAGCGGGTTGGGGAAGGGGGATGAGCAGTTCTTC

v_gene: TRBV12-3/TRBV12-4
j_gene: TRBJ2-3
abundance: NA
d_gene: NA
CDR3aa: CASSLAPQKSSTDTQYF
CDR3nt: TGTGCCAGCAGTTTAGCGCCACAGAAGTCTAGCACAGATACGCAGTATTTT

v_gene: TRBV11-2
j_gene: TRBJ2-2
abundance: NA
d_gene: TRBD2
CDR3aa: CASRGGMNTGELFF
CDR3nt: TGTGCCAGCCGCGGGGGAATGAACACCGGGGAGCTGTTTTTT

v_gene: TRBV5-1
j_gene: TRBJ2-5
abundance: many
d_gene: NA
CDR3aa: CASSLASSGLETQYF
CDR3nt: TGCGCCAGCAGCTTGGCTTCTTCCGGGTTAGAGACCCAGTACTTC

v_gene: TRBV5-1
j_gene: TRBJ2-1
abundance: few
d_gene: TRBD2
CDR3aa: CASSWGTSGDEQFF
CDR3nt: TGCGCCAGCAGCTGGGGGACTAGCGGGGATGAGCAGTTCTTC

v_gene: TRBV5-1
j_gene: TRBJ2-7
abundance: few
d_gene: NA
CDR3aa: CASSFGANSYEQYF
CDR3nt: TGCGCCAGCAGCTTCGGCGCGAACAGCTACGAGCAGTACTTC

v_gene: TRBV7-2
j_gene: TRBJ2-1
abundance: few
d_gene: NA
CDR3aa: CASSPSPDREQFF
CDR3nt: TGTGCCAGCAGCCCAAGCCCCGACAGGGAGCAGTTCTTC

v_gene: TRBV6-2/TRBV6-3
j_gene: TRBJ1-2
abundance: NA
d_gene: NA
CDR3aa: CASSYYGGGYTF
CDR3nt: TGTGCCAGCAGTTACTACGGTGGAGGCTACACCTTC

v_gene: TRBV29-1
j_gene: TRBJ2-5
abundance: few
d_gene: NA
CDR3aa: CSVAAYREETQYF
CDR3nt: TGCAGCGTGGCGGCTTACAGGGAGGAGACCCAGTACTTC

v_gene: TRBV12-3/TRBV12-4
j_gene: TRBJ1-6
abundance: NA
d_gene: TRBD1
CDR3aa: CASSLRTGGASPLHF
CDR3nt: TGTGCCAGCAGTTTAAGGACAGGGGGAGCTTCACCCCTCCACTTT

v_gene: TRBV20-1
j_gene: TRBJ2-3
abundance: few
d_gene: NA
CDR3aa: CSVQGRGTDTQYF
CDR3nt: TGCAGTGTCCAGGGGCGCGGGACAGATACGCAGTATTTT

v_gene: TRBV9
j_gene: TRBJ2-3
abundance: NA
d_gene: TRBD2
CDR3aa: CASSVSSGGTDTQYF
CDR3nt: TGTGCCAGCAGCGTAAGTAGCGGGGGCACAGATACGCAGTATTTT

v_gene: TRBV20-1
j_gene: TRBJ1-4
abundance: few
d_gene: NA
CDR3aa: CSASGRDEKLFF
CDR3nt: TGCAGTGCTAGCGGCAGAGACGAAAAACTGTTTTTT

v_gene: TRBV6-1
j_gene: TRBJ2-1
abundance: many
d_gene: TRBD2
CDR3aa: CASSEHSGGLNEQFF
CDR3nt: TGTGCCAGCAGTGAACACAGCGGGGGCTTGAATGAGCAGTTCTTC

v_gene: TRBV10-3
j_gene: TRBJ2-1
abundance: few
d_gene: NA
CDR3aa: CAIRGLAGDNEQFF
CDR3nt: TGTGCCATCAGGGGGCTAGCTGGGGACAATGAGCAGTTCTTC

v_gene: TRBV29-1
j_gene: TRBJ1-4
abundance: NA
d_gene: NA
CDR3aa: CSARGATNEKLFF
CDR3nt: TGCAGCGCCCGGGGTGCAACTAATGAAAAACTGTTTTTT

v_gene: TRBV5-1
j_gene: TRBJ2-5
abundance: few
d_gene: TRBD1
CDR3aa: CASSETGTGEETQYF
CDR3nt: TGCGCCAGCAGCGAAACCGGGACAGGGGAAGAGACCCAGTACTTC

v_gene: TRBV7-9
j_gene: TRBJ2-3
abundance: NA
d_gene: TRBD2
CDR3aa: CASKGVAGTTDTQYF
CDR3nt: TGTGCCAGCAAGGGGGTAGCGGGGACCACAGATACGCAGTATTTT

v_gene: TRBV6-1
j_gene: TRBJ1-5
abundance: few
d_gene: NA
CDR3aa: CASTVGNSNQPQHF
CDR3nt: TGTGCCAGCACAGTTGGGAATAGCAATCAGCCCCAGCATTTT

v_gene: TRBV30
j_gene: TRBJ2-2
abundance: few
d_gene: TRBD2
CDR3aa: CAWRVDVAGDTGELFF
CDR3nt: TGTGCCTGGAGGGTTGATGTAGCGGGGGACACCGGGGAGCTGTTTTTT

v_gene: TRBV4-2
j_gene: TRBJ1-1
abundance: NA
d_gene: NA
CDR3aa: CASSQGAREGRNTEAFF
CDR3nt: TGTGCCAGCAGCCAAGGGGCAAGAGAGGGAAGGAACACTGAAGCTTTCTTT

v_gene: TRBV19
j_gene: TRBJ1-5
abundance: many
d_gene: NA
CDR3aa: CAIGQMDQPQHF
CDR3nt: TGTGCGATAGGACAGATGGATCAGCCCCAGCATTTT

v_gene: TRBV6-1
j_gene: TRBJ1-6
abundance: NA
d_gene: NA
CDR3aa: CASRKHQSYNSPLHF
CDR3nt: TGTGCCAGCAGGAAACACCAATCCTATAATTCACCCCTCCACTTT

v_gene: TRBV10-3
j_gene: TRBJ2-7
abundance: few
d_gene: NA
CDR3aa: CAISDPLASYEQYF
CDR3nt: TGTGCCATCAGTGATCCACTAGCATCCTACGAGCAGTACTTC

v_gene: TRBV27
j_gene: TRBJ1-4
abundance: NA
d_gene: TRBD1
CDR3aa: CASSSTGTGGEKLFF
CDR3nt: TGTGCCAGCAGTTCCACCGGGACAGGAGGCGAAAAACTGTTTTTT

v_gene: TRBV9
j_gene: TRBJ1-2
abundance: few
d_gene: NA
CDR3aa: CASSVFRGPSTYGYTF
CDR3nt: TGTGCCAGCAGCGTATTCAGAGGGCCCTCTACCTATGGCTACACCTTC

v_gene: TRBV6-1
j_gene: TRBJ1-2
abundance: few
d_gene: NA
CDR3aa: CASSPGRMGGGYTF
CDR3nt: TGTGCCAGCAGTCCTGGTCGTATGGGAGGAGGCTACACCTTC

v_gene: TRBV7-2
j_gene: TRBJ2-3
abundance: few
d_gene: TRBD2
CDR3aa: CASTPPGLAGGQDTQYF
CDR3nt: TGTGCTTCCACACCACCGGGACTAGCGGGGGGTCAAGATACGCAGTATTTT

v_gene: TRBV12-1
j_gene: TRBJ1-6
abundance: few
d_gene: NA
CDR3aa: CASSSYGAYNSPLHF
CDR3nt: TGTGCCAGCAGCTCATACGGAGCCTATAATTCACCCCTCCACTTT

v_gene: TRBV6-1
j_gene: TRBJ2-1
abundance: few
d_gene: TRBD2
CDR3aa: CASEAGFSYNEQFF
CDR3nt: TGTGCCAGCGAAGCGGGGTTTTCCTACAATGAGCAGTTCTTC

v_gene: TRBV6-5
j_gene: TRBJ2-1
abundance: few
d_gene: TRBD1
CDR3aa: CASSWDRNEQFF
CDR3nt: TGTGCCAGCAGTTGGGACAGGAATGAGCAGTTCTTC

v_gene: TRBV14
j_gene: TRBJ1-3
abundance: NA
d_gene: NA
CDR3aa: CASSPTRTGNTIYF
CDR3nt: TGTGCCAGCAGCCCAACCAGAACTGGAAACACCATATATTTT

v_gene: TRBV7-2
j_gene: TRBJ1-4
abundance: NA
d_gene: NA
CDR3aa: CASSLVREKLFF
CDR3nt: TGTGCCAGCAGCCTCGTACGGGAAAAACTGTTTTTT

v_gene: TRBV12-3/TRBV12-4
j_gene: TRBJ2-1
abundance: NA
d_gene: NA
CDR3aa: CASSLQGGGHNEQFF
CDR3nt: TGTGCCAGCAGTTTACAGGGGGGGGGCCACAATGAGCAGTTCTTC

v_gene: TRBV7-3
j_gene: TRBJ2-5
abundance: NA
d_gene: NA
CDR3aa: CASSLQAQETQYF
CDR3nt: TGTGCCAGCAGCTTGCAGGCACAAGAGACCCAGTACTTC

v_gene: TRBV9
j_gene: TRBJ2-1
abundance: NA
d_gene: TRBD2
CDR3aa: CASSAAGDYNEQFF
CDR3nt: TGTGCCAGCAGCGCAGCGGGGGACTACAATGAGCAGTTCTTC

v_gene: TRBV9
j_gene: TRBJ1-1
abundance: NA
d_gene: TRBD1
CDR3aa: CASSVDGTGSTEAFF
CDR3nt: TGTGCCAGCAGCGTAGACGGGACAGGGTCCACTGAAGCTTTCTTT

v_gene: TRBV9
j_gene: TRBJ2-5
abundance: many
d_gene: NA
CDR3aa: CASSVRSAPETQYF
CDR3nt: TGTGCCAGCAGCGTACGCTCGGCCCCCGAGACCCAGTACTTC

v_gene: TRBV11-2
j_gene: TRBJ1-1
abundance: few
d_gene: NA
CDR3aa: CASSLEHPGRLMNTEAFF
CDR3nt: TGTGCCAGCAGCTTAGAACATCCGGGACGGCTCATGAACACTGAAGCTTTCTTT

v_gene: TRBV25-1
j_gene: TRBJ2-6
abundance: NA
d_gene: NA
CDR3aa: CASSEFEGGATGTGANVLTF
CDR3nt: TGTGCCAGCAGTGAATTCGAAGGAGGGGCGACCGGAACTGGGGCCAACGTCCTGACTTTC

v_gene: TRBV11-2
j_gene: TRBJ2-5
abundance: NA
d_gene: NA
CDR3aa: CASSGDYSQETQYF
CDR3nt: TGTGCCAGCAGCGGAGACTACTCCCAAGAGACCCAGTACTTC

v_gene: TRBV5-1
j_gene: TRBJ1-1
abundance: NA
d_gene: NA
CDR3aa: CASSYRAAATEAFF
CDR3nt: TGCGCCAGCAGTTACAGGGCGGCGGCGACTGAAGCTTTCTTT

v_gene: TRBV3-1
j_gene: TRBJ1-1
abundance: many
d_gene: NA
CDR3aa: CASSPTGIRTEAFF
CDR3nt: TGTGCCAGCAGCCCAACGGGAATTCGTACTGAAGCTTTCTTT

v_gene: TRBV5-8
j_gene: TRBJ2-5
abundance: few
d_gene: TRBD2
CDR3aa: CASSWGLAGVETQYF
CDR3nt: TGTGCCAGCAGCTGGGGACTAGCGGGAGTTGAGACCCAGTACTTC

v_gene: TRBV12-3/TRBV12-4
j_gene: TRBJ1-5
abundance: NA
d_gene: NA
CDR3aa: CASSSEGIRQPQHF
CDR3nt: TGTGCCAGCAGTTCGGAGGGTATACGTCAGCCCCAGCATTTT

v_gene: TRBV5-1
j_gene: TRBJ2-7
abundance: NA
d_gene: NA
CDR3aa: CASSLEGGGPPQQYF
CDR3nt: TGCGCCAGCAGCTTGGAAGGGGGGGGCCCCCCCCAGCAGTACTTC

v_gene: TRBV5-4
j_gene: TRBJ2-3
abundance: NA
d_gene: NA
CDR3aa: CASSLPMAGSTDTQYF
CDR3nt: TGTGCCAGCAGCTTGCCAATGGCGGGGAGCACAGATACGCAGTATTTT

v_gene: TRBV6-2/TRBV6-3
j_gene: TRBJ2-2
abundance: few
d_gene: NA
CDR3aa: CASSPPLHGELFF
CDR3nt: TGTGCCAGCAGCCCTCCCCTCCACGGGGAGCTGTTTTTT

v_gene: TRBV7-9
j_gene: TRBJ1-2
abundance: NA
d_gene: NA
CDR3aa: CASSDRDTSNYGYTF
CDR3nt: TGTGCCAGCAGTGACCGGGACACCTCCAACTATGGCTACACCTTC

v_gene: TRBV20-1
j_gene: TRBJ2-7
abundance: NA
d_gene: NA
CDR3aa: CSAPLQTARSYEQYF
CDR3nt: TGCAGTGCTCCCCTACAGACAGCTCGCTCCTACGAGCAGTACTTC

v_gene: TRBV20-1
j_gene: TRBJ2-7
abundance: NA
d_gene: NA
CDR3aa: CSAGLVGGHYEQYF
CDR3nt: TGCAGTGCCGGGCTGGTGGGGGGGCACTACGAGCAGTACTTC

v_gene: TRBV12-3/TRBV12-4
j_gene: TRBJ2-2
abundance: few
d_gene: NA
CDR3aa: CASSPRGGGTGELLF
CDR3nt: TGTGCCAGCAGCCCAAGGGGCGGGGGCACCGGGGAGCTGTTATTT

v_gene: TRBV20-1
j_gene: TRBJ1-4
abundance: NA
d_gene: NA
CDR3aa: CSAPLVREKLFF
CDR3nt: TGCAGTGCTCCCCTCGTTCGTGAAAAACTGTTTTTT

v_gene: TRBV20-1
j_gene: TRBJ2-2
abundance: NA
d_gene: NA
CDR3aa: CSARDGAFNTGELFF
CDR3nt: TGCAGTGCTAGAGACGGTGCCTTCAACACCGGGGAGCTGTTTTTT

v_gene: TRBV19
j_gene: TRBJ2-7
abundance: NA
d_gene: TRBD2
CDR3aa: CASSPGTSAYEQYF
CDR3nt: TGTGCCAGTAGCCCCGGGACTAGCGCCTACGAGCAGTACTTC

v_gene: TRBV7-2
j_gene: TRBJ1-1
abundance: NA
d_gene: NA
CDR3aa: CASSRDSLYTEAFF
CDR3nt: TGTGCCAGCAGCCGCGACAGCCTTTACACTGAAGCTTTCTTT